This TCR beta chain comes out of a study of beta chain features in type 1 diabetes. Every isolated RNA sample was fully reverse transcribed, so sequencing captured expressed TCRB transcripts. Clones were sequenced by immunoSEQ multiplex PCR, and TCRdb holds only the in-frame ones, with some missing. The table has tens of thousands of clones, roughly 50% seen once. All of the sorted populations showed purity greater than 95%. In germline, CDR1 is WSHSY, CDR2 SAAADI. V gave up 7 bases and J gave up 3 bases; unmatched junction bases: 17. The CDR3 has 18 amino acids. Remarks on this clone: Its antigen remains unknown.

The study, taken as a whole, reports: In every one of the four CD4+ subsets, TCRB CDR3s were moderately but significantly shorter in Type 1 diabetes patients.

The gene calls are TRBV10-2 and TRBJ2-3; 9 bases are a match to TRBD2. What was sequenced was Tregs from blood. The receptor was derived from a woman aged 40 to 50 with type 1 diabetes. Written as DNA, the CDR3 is TGCGCCAGCACGCGGAGGGGCGCAAGCGGGAGGATAACAGATACGCAGTATTTT. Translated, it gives CASTRRGASGRITDTQYF.